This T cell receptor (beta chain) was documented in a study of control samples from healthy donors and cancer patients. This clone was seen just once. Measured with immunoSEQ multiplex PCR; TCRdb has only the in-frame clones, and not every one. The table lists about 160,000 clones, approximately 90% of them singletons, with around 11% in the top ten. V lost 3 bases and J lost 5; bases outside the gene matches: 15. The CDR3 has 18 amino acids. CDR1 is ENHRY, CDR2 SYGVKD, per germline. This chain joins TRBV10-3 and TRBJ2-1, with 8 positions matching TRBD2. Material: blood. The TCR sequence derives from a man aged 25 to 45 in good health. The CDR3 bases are TGTGCCATCAGTGACGGACTAGCAAGGATTTGGGGGGACAATGAGCAGTTCTTC. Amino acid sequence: CAISDGLARIWGDNEQFF.